This T cell receptor beta chain was sequenced in a study of CD8 T cells in Susac syndrome (dated by TCRdb to about 2019). About the study as a whole: The study used repertoire sequencing to test whether antigen drove CD8+ T cell activation and differentiation in Susac syndrome. The clonality of the CD8+ T cell repertoire was compared across over 10 healthy donors, around 14 Susac syndrome patients and 15 multiple sclerosis patients. What the study reported, not specific to this receptor: The number of individuals in the TCR sequencing and HLA analysis was acknowledged as relatively small.

RNA was extracted using the RNeasy kit, and roughly 0.5 to 1 microgram was reverse transcribed with random hexamers. The immunoSEQ multiplex PCR assay, which covers 54 Vbeta and 13 Jbeta segments, was used to amplify TCR beta CDR3 regions. PCR amplification bias was corrected using a synthetic template baseline for primer optimization and computational correction. The authors' analysis ran thus. Reads were assigned to V, D and J genes according to IMGT and analyzed in immunoSEQ Analyzer, with only productive sequences retained. To calculate clonality, Shannon entropy was normalized by log2 of the number of productive unique sequences and then subtracted from one. For each patient and control, public and private clones were evaluated within the 100 most prevalent clones. A clone was defined as Susac-specific if it was absent from the healthy and MS cohorts, from 1052 published viral clones and from other ImmuneACCESS disease sequences. TCRdb took the public reads, trimmed them with fastp at Q25, ran MiXCR for clone calling and kept in-frame beta chains. Here each entry gathers all rows of one CDR3 protein and keeps the most common genes and DNA. TCRdb assigned the V and J calls; the authors' analysis was not used. This sample has around 59,000 distinct CDR3 sequences in its table, and around nine tenths of those were observed once. Of the sample, approximately 0.2% is held by the ten largest clones.

To note about this clonotype: It has no known antigen specificity. The sample holds no much larger clone one base away, and base qualities are not on file.

High-throughput TCR beta sequencing profiled peripheral blood CD8+ and CD4+ T cells from healthy donors, Susac syndrome patients and multiple sclerosis patients. The healthy donors served as controls matched for age and sex. Bulk CD8+ and CD4+ T cells were purified by magnetic negative isolation, whereas CD8+ TEMRA cells were enriched by FACS. Blood was collected in EDTA tubes and processed within 24 hours, with PBMCs isolated through density gradient centrifugation. PBMCs intended for TCR sequencing were cryopreserved in liquid nitrogen and were subsequently thawed in a 37 degrees C water bath. A purity of at least 90% was achieved for sorted or isolated CD4+, CD8+ and CD8+ TEMRA cells. V and J are truncated by 4 bases and 2 bases respectively, leaving an intervening sequence of 12 bases. The CDR3 covers 14 residues, taking in both the cysteine and the phenylalanine. Only the CDR3 DNA is retained, 42 bases long and in frame from the first base. The germline V gene encodes CDR1 MNHEY and CDR2 SVGAGI.

This chain joins TRBV6-5 to TRBJ2-7; a confident D gene designation cannot be given. The sequence was collected from a human donor in good health. Material: CD8+ T cells from PBMCs. Here the CDR3 is given as CASSSVGSAYEQYF. The sequenced DNA: TGTGCCAGCAGTTCTGTGGGAAGCGCCTACGAGCAGTACTTC.